This TCR beta chain was obtained from a study of blood T cell repertoires in COVID-19. Per the study methods: Cell counts per sample came from amplifying reference gene primers. Only in-frame clones appear in the TCRdb table, and some are missing; sequencing was by immunoSEQ multiplex PCR. V and J calls and clone size are those listed in that table; D and trimming were worked out from the DNA. Of 200,000 to 250,000 clones listed, less than 85% are singletons. This CDR3 has 15 residues. The J segment lost 6 bases and the V segment lost 3 bases, leaving 8 bases of the junction unmatched. Germline CDR1 and CDR2: MNHEY and SMNVEV (reference sequence).

This receptor was obtained from an elderly woman with acute or convalescent COVID-19. The sample taken for sequencing was peripheral blood. The V gene is TRBV27, the J gene TRBJ2-1; TRBD1 aligns across 7 bases. This CDR3 reads CASSLRGLFGNEQFF. In nucleotides, the CDR3 is TGTGCCAGCAGTTTGAGGGGGCTCTTCGGCAATGAGCAGTTCTTC.